This T cell receptor (beta chain) was observed in a study of blood T cell repertoires in COVID-19. Overall study: There were acute and convalescent COVID-19 samples, and they came from the United States, Italy and Spain.

The ends were cut back, 0 bases at V and 4 bases at J, with 15 bases in the middle. CDR3 length: 15 amino acids. Per the germline V gene, CDR1 is SQVTM and CDR2 is ANQGSEA. Clones were read by immunoSEQ multiplex PCR, and TCRdb kept only the in-frame ones, dropping some. This table holds some 160,000 clones, 88% found once. The genes are TRBV29-1 and TRBJ1-2; D possibly corresponds to TRBD1 (5 bases). Sequencing was done on a sample of peripheral blood. The clonotype originates from a middle-aged man who had recovered from COVID-19. CDR3 sequence (DNA): TGCAGCGTTGAAGATCTATATGGGGGAGGCTATGGCTACACCTTC. It codes for CSVEDLYGGGYGYTF.